Listed below are T cell receptor beta chains from one sample, sequenced in a study of blood T cell repertoires in COVID-19. Sequencing used immunoSEQ multiplex PCR; TCRdb keeps in-frame clones, though not all of them. This sample has roughly 150,000 clones, with 65% to 80% found just once. Sequenced input: PBMCs or T cells enriched from blood (not recorded which). Receptors originate from a woman aged 70-85 years in a cohort exposed to, infected with or recovered from COVID-19 (not recorded which). Both conserved end residues are trimmed from each CDR3.

v_call cdr3_aa
TRBV25-1 ASRGQPRQPQH
TRBV5-1 ASSLQGTGELF
TRBV6-2/TRBV6-3 ASSSHRPQQSAKNIQY
TRBV19 ASSMAGQGGEGQF
TRBV30 AWSAGGPELF
TRBV11-3 ASVPSGRSSGYVYEQY
TRBV19 ASSSGLAGDKLYEQY
TRBV5-1 ASSAGGYEQY
TRBV3-1/TRBV3-2 ASSHMGEETQY
TRBV6-2/TRBV6-3 ASSYWGGVNEQF
TRBV3-1/TRBV3-2 ASSLRATNEKLF
TRBV6-5 ASSSRSGRAGELF
TRBV7-2 ASSTRQGNGYT
TRBV6-5 ASSYSSAGPQH
TRBV5-1 ASSLTGYSNQPQH
TRBV7-9 ASSTTGAPSGANVLT
TRBV5-6 ASSLRGSNSPLH
TRBV7-2 ASSFPSTDTQY
TRBV11-2 ASSLDSTYGYT
TRBV3-1/TRBV3-2 ASSPSGSLGNIQY
TRBV9 ASSVGSGSLPDTQY
TRBV7-2 ASSSLVGSGALAKNIQY
TRBV7-2 ASSPDSVKLF
TRBV18 ASSLGLSAYEQY
TRBV7-3 ASSLGPSEEQY
TRBV28 ASSDRWNTEAF
TRBV28 ASSGGAGQETQY
TRBV6-5 ASRAAGQGYTQY
TRBV28 ASSLGSGRNTIY
TRBV28 ASSSPGGGGGGYT
TRBV3-1/TRBV3-2 ASSEQGSGET
TRBV12-3/TRBV12-4 ASRRGVSYEQY
TRBV4-3 VRCGEYNEQF
TRBV28 ASSGQSEQY
TRBV28 ASSPGQGNNYGYT
TRBV19 ASRRTTSGTYNEQF
TRBV21-1 AILGVTAKNIQY
TRBV7-2 ASSLGGDRTGNTIY
TRBV29-1 SVVGGSSGNYGYT
TRBV4-2 ASSQLTSANTGELF
TRBV5-4 ASSLGGRAGEQF
TRBV7-2 ASSLSLADTQY
TRBV7-8 ASSFLGLYTDTQY